A selection of T cell receptor beta chains follows, all from one sample in a study of T cells in localized non-small cell lung cancer. Here immunoSEQ multiplex PCR was the method, and the copy in TCRdb shows in-frame clones only, minus some. There are 9,500 to 10,000 clones in the sample; about 90% occur only once, and around a sixth lies in the top ten. Sequencing was performed on peripheral blood, taken before any cancer treatment. Receptors were obtained from a male donor older than 55 with stage III squamous cell lung carcinoma. Both conserved end residues are part of each CDR3.

v_gene,j_gene,CDR3aa
TRBV2,TRBJ2-1,CASSSLSYNEQFF
TRBV5-1,TRBJ2-4,CASSLGDIAKNIQYF
TRBV19,TRBJ1-5,CASSVSGVGSNQPQHF
TRBV5-4,TRBJ1-1,CASSFYDRTAFF
TRBV21-1,TRBJ2-6,CASSTDRKGLEYSGANVLTF
TRBV9,TRBJ1-6,CASSSEDRINSPLHF
TRBV7-9,TRBJ2-5,CASSPRTPEETQYF
TRBV6-5,TRBJ1-1,CASSYSGQANTEAFF
TRBV13,TRBJ2-7,CASSLAQPYEQYF
TRBV9,TRBJ2-3,CASSVGAKWADTQYF
TRBV2,TRBJ1-2,CATKTGVYGYTF
TRBV7-6,TRBJ1-2,CASSPDRGTKANYGYTF
TRBV29-1,TRBJ2-5,CSVESSQRGRYQETQYF
TRBV7-2,TRBJ2-3,CASSMFGDTQYF
TRBV6-6,TRBJ2-2,CASSYTSGAGGELFF
TRBV7-6,TRBJ1-5,CASSLPNRDRGGSNQPQHF
TRBV2,TRBJ2-6,CATRGGVGANVLTF
TRBV27,TRBJ2-4,CASSWDILAKNIQYF
TRBV4-1,TRBJ2-7,CASSQESGFYEQYF
TRBV5-1,TRBJ2-1,CASHYQGVEVNEQFF
TRBV9,TRBJ2-7,CASSVGLAGAFSYEQYF
TRBV11-3,TRBJ2-7,CASSSRTGPSYEQYF
TRBV4-1,TRBJ2-7,CASSQTRASSSYEQYF
TRBV5-4,TRBJ1-3,CASSFRDSSGNTIYF
TRBV27,TRBJ1-3,CASSLRLASGNTIYF
TRBV7-7,TRBJ2-3,CASSLGQGEDTQYF
TRBV2,TRBJ1-2,CASSEYTENYGYTF
TRBV7-9,TRBJ1-5,CASSPGQVDSNQPQHF
TRBV5-8,TRBJ1-5,CASASTWGGQRNNQPQHF
TRBV7-2,TRBJ1-6,CASSPAGRGSPLHF
TRBV7-8,TRBJ2-2,CASKVTVNTGELFF
TRBV19,TRBJ1-1,CASSIGSMNTEAFF
TRBV4-3,TRBJ2-2,CASSQAAGGFGTGELFF
TRBV5-5,TRBJ2-7,CASSSRQGGDEQYF
TRBV7-9,TRBJ1-2,CASSPQGQGYGYTF
TRBV6-6,TRBJ2-2,CASSRGTVNTGELFF
TRBV7-9,TRBJ2-7,CASSLDQGLAVYEQYF
TRBV20-1,TRBJ2-5,CSARPQETQYF
TRBV7-3,TRBJ2-6,CASSSPGQWKTF
TRBV7-6,TRBJ2-2,CASSSLGGNTGELFF
TRBV7-9,TRBJ2-7,CASSLVQGSYEQYF
TRBV15,TRBJ1-4,CATSRDPAPYEKLFF
TRBV5-1,TRBJ2-1,CASSLDPGQGYNEQFF
TRBV5-1,TRBJ2-3,CASSISDTQYF
TRBV6-6,TRBJ2-3,CASSTQLAVSDTQYF
TRBV5-1,TRBJ1-4,CASSYGGGDEKLFF
TRBV19,TRBJ2-6,CASSIGVASGANVLTF
TRBV11-2,TRBJ2-1,CASSLLSTGMYNEQFF
TRBV19,TRBJ2-1,CASGGRGYYNEQFF
TRBV9,TRBJ2-7,CQTGDLRGEQYF
TRBV9,TRBJ2-3,CASSVGRRVDTQYF
TRBV6-5,TRBJ2-5,CASSYSRGSETQYF
TRBV5-6,TRBJ2-3,CARRPGQVSPTDTQYF